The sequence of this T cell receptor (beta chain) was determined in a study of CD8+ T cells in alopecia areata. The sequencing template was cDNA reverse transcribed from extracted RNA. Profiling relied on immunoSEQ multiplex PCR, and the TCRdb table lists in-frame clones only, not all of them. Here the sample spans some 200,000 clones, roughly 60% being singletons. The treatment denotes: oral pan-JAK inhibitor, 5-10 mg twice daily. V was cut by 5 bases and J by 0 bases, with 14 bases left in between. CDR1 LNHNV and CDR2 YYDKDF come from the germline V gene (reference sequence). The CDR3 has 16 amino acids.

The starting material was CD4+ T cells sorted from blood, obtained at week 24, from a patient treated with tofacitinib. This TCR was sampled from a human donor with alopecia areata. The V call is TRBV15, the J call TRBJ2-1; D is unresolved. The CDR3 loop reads CATSRPGPSSYNEQFF. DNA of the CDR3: TGTGCCACCAGCCGTCCGGGCCCGAGCTCCTACAATGAGCAGTTCTTC. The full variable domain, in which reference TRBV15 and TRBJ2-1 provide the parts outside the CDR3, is DAMVIQNPRYQVTQFGKPVTLSCSQTLNHNVMYWYQQKSSQAPKLLFHYYDKDFNNEADTPDNFQSRRPNTSFCFLDIRSPGLGDTAMYLCATSRPGPSSYNEQFFGPGTRLTVL.